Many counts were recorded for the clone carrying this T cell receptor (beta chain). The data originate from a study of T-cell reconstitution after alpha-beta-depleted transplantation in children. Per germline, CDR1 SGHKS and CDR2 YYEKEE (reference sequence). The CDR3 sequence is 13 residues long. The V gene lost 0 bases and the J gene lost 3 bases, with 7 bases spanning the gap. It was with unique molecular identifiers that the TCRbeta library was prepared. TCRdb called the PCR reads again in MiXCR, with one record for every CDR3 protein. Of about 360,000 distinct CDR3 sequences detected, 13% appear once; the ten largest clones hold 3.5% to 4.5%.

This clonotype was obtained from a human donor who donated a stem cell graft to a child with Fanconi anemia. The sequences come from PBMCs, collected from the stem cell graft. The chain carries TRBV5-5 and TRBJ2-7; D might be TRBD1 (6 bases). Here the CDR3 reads CASSLAGVYEQYF. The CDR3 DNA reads TGTGCCAGCAGCTTGGCAGGGGTCTACGAGCAGTACTTC. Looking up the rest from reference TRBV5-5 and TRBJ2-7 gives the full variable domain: DAGVTQSPTHLIKTRGQQVTLRCSPISGHKSVSWYQQVLGQGPQFIFQYYEKEERGRGNFPDRFSARQFPNYSSELNVNALLLGDSALYLCASSLAGVYEQYFGPGTRLTVT.